This TCR beta chain was identified during a study of T-cell memory formation after mild COVID-19. V was pared by 4 bases and J by 6 bases, with 13 bases between. Germline V gene data show CDR1 as SGHRS and CDR2 as YFSETQ. The CDR3 extends over 14 amino acids. From 5'RACE with constant-segment primers came TCR alpha and TCR beta cDNA libraries that carried sample barcodes and UMIs. TCRdb re-derived calls from the 5' RACE reads in MiXCR, one entry per CDR3 protein. The sample carries 110,000 or so distinct CDR3 sequences, about a sixth recorded once. The TCR sequence derives from a man younger than 35 who had mild COVID-19 (a few samples of this study predate the infection). Cell type and time point are not known. This chain joins TRBV5-1 and TRBJ2-2, with D perhaps matching TRBD1 (6 bases). Sequencing was done on a sample of PBMCs or a T cell subset sorted from them (not recorded which). In nucleotides, the CDR3 is TGCGCCAGCAGCGGTACAGGGAGTCCCGGGGAGCTGTTTTTT. Its protein is CASSGTGSPGELFF.